Listed here are 31 T cell receptor beta chains from one sample, sequenced in a study of early T cells in non-severe SARS-CoV-2 infection. TCRdb used MiXCR to reprocess the 5' RACE reads, holding one entry per CDR3 protein. The data contain some 38,000 distinct CDR3 sequences, 4.5% to 7% of them seen just once; the ten biggest clones take up roughly 4%. The sample here was whole blood, taken at baseline. Receptor source: an adult who was a healthcare worker with PCR-confirmed SARS-CoV-2 infection or an uninfected control (not recorded which).

This clonotype was counted between two and nine times. The V gene is TRBV11-2, the J gene TRBJ2-2; D remains unclear. The germline gives CDR1 SGHAT, CDR2 FQNNGV. Between the trimmed V and J ends, which lost 3 bases and 6 bases, there was a span of 5 bases. The CDR3 sequence is 12 residues long. CDR3 residues: CASSFGAGELFF. CDR3 in DNA: TGTGCCAGCAGCTTCGGTGCCGGGGAGCTGTTTTTT.

This clonotype was seen ten or more times. The chain employs TRBV6-1 and TRBJ2-3; D possibly corresponds to TRBD1 (5 bases). Trimming shortened V by 7 bases and J by 7 bases, and 15 bases separated the two germline ends. Per the germline V gene, CDR1 is MNHNS and CDR2 is SASEGT. CDR3 length: 13 amino acids. This CDR3 is CASTRAPTNTQYF. CDR3 bases: TGTGCCAGCACCAGGGCGCCAACTAATACGCAGTATTTT.

This chain links TRBV29-1 with TRBJ2-3; 13 bases fit TRBD2. The CDR3 loop spans 17 amino acids. Germline V gene lookup returns CDR1 SQVTM and CDR2 ANQGSEA. The J segment lost 3 bases and the V segment lost 6 bases, leaving 12 bases of the junction unmatched. In DNA, the CDR3 is TGCAGCGTGGAGCGAACTAGCGGGGGGGCCGGGACAGATACGCAGTATTTT. It specifies CSVERTSGGAGTDTQYF.

There are many counts of this clonotype. This sequence joins TRBV12-5 and TRBJ2-1, with 9 bases identical to TRBD1. With 0 bases clipped from V and 4 bases from J, the junction kept 4 bases outside the gene matches. Per the germline V gene, CDR1 is LGHNT and CDR2 is FRNRAP. The CDR3 is made up of 16 amino acids. The CDR3 reads CASGLVLGQGYNEQFF. Written as DNA, the CDR3 is TGTGCTAGTGGTTTGGTACTGGGACAGGGTTACAATGAGCAGTTCTTC.

This clonotype was counted many times. The rearrangement joins TRBV6-2 or TRBV6-3 to TRBJ2-6; 9 bases agree with TRBD1. V lost 6 bases, J lost 0 bases, and 3 bases stayed unmatched. There are 16 residues in the CDR3. Germline V gene lookup returns CDR1 MNHEY and CDR2 SVGEGT. The CDR3 spells CASSRDRVSGANVLTF. For the CDR3, the DNA is TGTGCCAGCAGCCGGGACAGGGTCTCTGGGGCCAACGTCCTGACTTTC.

This clonotype has a count of ten or more. The V gene is TRBV10-3, the J gene TRBJ2-3; D is unresolved. Germline V lookup: CDR1 ENHRY, CDR2 SYGVKD. V was cut by 0 bases and J by 2 bases, with 15 bases left in between. The CDR3 runs to 17 residues. In nucleotides, the CDR3 is TGTGCCATCAGTGAGTCGACGGTCGCGGCCTACACAGATACGCAGTATTTT. Protein sequence: CAISESTVAAYTDTQYF.

Many counts were recorded for this clonotype. The DNA of the CDR3 is TGCGCCAGCAGCTTGAACGTCCAGGGAGGGAACACTGAAGCTTTCTTT. It codes for CASSLNVQGGNTEAFF. The rearrangement links TRBV5-1 to TRBJ1-1; maybe TRBD1 (5 bases). The CDR3 is 16 amino acids. The V gene lost 1 base and the J gene lost 1 base, with 14 bases spanning the gap. CDR1 SGHRS and CDR2 YFSETQ come from the germline V gene.

The chain uses TRBV6-5 and TRBJ2-1; TRBD2 is a possible D gene (5 bases). The CDR3 has 15 amino acids. Germline lookup yields CDR1 MNHEY and CDR2 SVGAGI. V was shortened by 5 bases and J by 5 bases, with 16 bases between the two germline ends. The DNA for the CDR3 is TGTGCCAGCAGTCCCTTTGGGGAGAACAACAATGAGCAGTTCTTC. This encodes CASSPFGENNNEQFF.

This clonotype was detected many times. J is TRBJ1-2 and V is TRBV7-9, with 9 bases matching TRBD1. This CDR3 region has 15 residues. The germline CDR1 and CDR2 sequences are SEHNR and FQNEAQ (reference sequence). V was pared by 5 bases and J by 1 base, with 5 bases of the junction left unmatched. The CDR3, as DNA: TGTGCCAGCAGCCCGCGGGACAGGGTTAACTATGGCTACACCTTC. This encodes CASSPRDRVNYGYTF.

This clonotype has only one observation. A much larger clonotype is one base distant, so this may be a read error. This sequence joins TRBV7-8 and TRBJ2-3; 7 bases agree with TRBD2. The ends lost 1 base at V and 5 bases at J; junction bases unmatched: 12. The germline V gene encodes CDR1 SGHVS and CDR2 FQNEAQ. The CDR3 is 17 residues long. This chain's CDR3 is CASSLDGLVGGRDTQYF. The CDR3 bases are TGTGCCAGCAGCTTAGACGGACTAGTGGGGGGAAGAGATACGCAGTATTTT.

This clonotype turned up a few times. This rearrangement joins TRBV12-3 or TRBV12-4 to TRBJ2-7, with D possibly matching TRBD1 (6 bases). Trimming pared 5 bases from V and 0 bases from J, leaving 8 bases between. This CDR3 comprises 13 residues. CDR3 coding DNA: TGTGCCAGCAGTACGGACAGCTCCTACGAGCAGTACTTC. Protein sequence: CASSTDSSYEQYF.

A note on this clonotype: One end of the junction fails to match germline, which may point to a read error. This chain connects TRBV30 to TRBJ1-1, with D possibly matching TRBD1 (5 bases). Germline loops: CDR1 GTSNPN, CDR2 SVGIG (reference sequence). This CDR3 comprises 16 residues. CDR3: CARSIGTVGLNTEAFF. CDR3 sequence (DNA): TGTGCCCGGAGCATAGGGACCGTGGGCCTGAACACTGAAGCTTTCTTT.

This clonotype was counted ten times or more. J is TRBJ2-3 and V is TRBV5-1, with TRBD2 identical over 15 bases. Germline values: CDR1 SGHRS, CDR2 YFSETQ. The CDR3 has 16 amino acids. J was trimmed by 3 bases and V by 3 bases; bases with no gene match: 2. DNA of the CDR3: TGCGCCAGCAGCTATGGACTAGCGGGAGGGACAGATACGCAGTATTTT. As protein: CASSYGLAGGTDTQYF. Drawing the rest from reference TRBV5-1 and TRBJ2-3, the complete variable domain is KAGVTQTPRYLIKTRGQQVTLSCSPISGHRSVSWYQQTPGQGLQFLFEYFSETQRNKGNFPGRFSGRQFSNSRSEMNVSTLELGDSALYLCASSYGLAGGTDTQYFGPGTRLTVL.

The rearrangement joins TRBV27 to TRBJ1-4; D might be TRBD1 (6 bases). The V gene lost 2 bases and the J gene lost 0 bases, with 13 bases spanning the gap. CDR1 and CDR2 from the germline V gene are MNHEY and SMNVEV (reference sequence). The CDR3 has 17 amino acids. Here the CDR3 reads CASSLNDRRSTNEKLFF. DNA of the CDR3: TGTGCCAGCAGTTTAAACGACAGGAGATCAACTAATGAAAAACTGTTTTTT.

This clonotype came up a few times. CDR3 sequence: CSVELGGLAGGETQYF. The DNA of the CDR3 is TGCAGCGTTGAATTGGGCGGACTAGCGGGAGGAGAGACCCAGTACTTC. V gene TRBV29-1 combines with J gene TRBJ2-5; 14 bases align to TRBD2. The CDR3 has 16 amino acids. The V and J ends lost 2 bases and 4 bases, in that order; junction bases with no gene match: 6. Per germline, CDR1 SQVTM and CDR2 ANQGSEA.

This clonotype was counted ten times or more. The chain links TRBV20-1 to TRBJ1-2, with a weak D call TRBD1 (6 bases). The CDR3 has 13 amino acids. With 3 bases removed from V and 3 bases from J, the gap between germline ends came to 11 bases. Germline CDR1 is DFQATT and CDR2 is SNEGSKA (reference sequence). CDR3 in DNA: TGCAGTGCTAGGTCGGACAGCTACTATGGCTACACCTTC. It codes for CSARSDSYYGYTF.

The table lists this clonotype with a few counts. The chain carries TRBV27 and TRBJ2-7, with 9 bases that match TRBD1. Germline values: CDR1 MNHEY, CDR2 SMNVEV (reference sequence). This CDR3 comprises 12 residues. V shed 8 bases, J shed 6 bases, and the junction held 5 bases outside the gene matches. Here the CDR3 reads CASGDRVGEQYF. The CDR3 nucleotides are TGTGCCAGCGGGGACAGGGTAGGCGAGCAGTACTTC.

This clonotype was counted many times. The chain couples TRBV19 to TRBJ1-2; D perhaps matches TRBD1 (6 bases). From germline, CDR1 is LNHDA and CDR2 SQIVND (reference sequence). V lost 9 bases and J lost 5, with 13 bases in between. The CDR3 sequence is 12 residues long. The DNA of the CDR3 is TGTGCCAGCTCAGGGGATTCGTATGGCTACACCTTC. Translating gives CASSGDSYGYTF. The full variable domain, rest sourced from reference TRBV19 and TRBJ1-2, is DGGITQSPKYLFRKEGQNVTLSCEQNLNHDAMYWYRQDPGQGLRLIYYSQIVNDFQKGDIAEGYSVSREKKESFPLTVTSAQKNPTAFYLCASSGDSYGYTFGSGTRLTVV.

This clonotype was found many times. V usage is TRBV7-2 and J usage is TRBJ2-5, with 8 bases identical to TRBD2. CDR1 and CDR2 from the germline V gene are SGHTA and FQGNSA. This CDR3 contains 16 residues. The V gene end was trimmed by 0 bases and the J gene end by 2 bases; junction bases not matched to a gene: 5. The CDR3 nucleotides read TGTGCCAGCAGCTTAGCAGGGGCTAGCGGGCAAGAGACCCAGTACTTC. This translates into CASSLAGASGQETQYF.

This clonotype was counted many times. This chain links TRBV19 with TRBJ1-5; no definite D call. CDR1 is LNHDA, CDR2 SQIVND, per germline (reference sequence). The CDR3 loop spans 14 amino acids. V was clipped by 11 bases and J by 7 bases, with 21 bases between them. The DNA of the CDR3 is TGTGCCGGTTCCCAGACCCTGGCCGGGCAGCCCCAGCATTTT. Protein sequence: CAGSQTLAGQPQHF.

Many counts were recorded for this clonotype. The rearrangement joins TRBV7-2 to TRBJ1-1; no firm D call. Germline V gene lookup returns CDR1 SGHTA and CDR2 FQGNSA. Trimming took off 5 bases at V and 3 bases at J, with 10 bases between the two ends. The CDR3 has 13 amino acids. CDR3 residues: CASSQSGYTEAFF. Here the CDR3 DNA reads TGTGCCAGCAGCCAGTCGGGGTACACTGAAGCTTTCTTT.

This clonotype was found many times. The chain combines TRBV7-2 with TRBJ2-3; 9 nucleotides match TRBD2. After removal of 6 bases from V and 2 bases from J, the junction contained 6 bases not matched to a gene. Germline CDR1 is SGHTA and CDR2 is FQGNSA. CDR3 size: 15 residues. The DNA of the CDR3 is TGTGCCAGCAGGGCTAGCGGGGTTTCCACAGATACGCAGTATTTT. This gives the protein CASRASGVSTDTQYF.

There are many counts of this clonotype. V usage is TRBV12-3 or TRBV12-4 and J usage is TRBJ2-5; 10 bases match TRBD2. After removal of 0 bases from V and 5 bases from J, the junction contained 6 bases not matched to a gene. The CDR3 sequence is 16 residues long. The CDR3, as DNA: TGTGCCAGCAGTTTAGCCCTAGCGGGAGCGTCCGAGACCCAGTACTTC. This codes for CASSLALAGASETQYF.

This clonotype was recorded at least ten times. This chain links TRBV19 with TRBJ2-7; 12 nucleotides line up with TRBD2. CDR1 and CDR2 (germline): LNHDA, SQIVND (reference sequence). This CDR3 region has 14 residues. Germline trimming cut 4 bases from V and 4 bases from J; bases unmatched to any gene: 2. This chain's CDR3 is CASSTTSGGYEQYF. In DNA, the CDR3 is TGTGCCAGTAGTACGACTAGCGGGGGTTACGAGCAGTACTTC.

This clonotype was seen repeatedly, ten times or more. The chain combines TRBV19 with TRBJ2-7; D could derive from TRBD1 or TRBD2 (6 bases each). From germline, CDR1 is LNHDA and CDR2 SQIVND (reference sequence). The CDR3 spans 14 residues. Trimming cost V 4 bases and J 4 bases, with 14 bases left between them. The CDR3 DNA reads as TGTGCCAGTAGTACCCAGGGGAGGAAATACGAGCAGTACTTC. Its translation: CASSTQGRKYEQYF.

The rearrangement uses TRBV7-9 and TRBJ2-3; D tentatively reads TRBD1 or TRBD2 (5 bases each). Germline-derived CDR1 and CDR2 are SEHNR and FQNEAQ (reference sequence). This CDR3 has 16 residues. Between the trimmed V and J ends, which lost 4 bases and 0 bases, there was a span of 14 bases. CDR3 protein: CASSSGTAASTDTQYF. For the CDR3, the DNA is TGTGCCAGCAGCTCCGGGACGGCGGCCAGCACAGATACGCAGTATTTT.

This clonotype was observed at least ten times. This chain connects TRBV13 to TRBJ2-1; D might be TRBD1 (6 bases). Per germline, CDR1 PRHDT and CDR2 FYEKMQ (reference sequence). CDR3 length: 16 residues. Trimming took off 0 bases at V and 2 bases at J, with 11 bases between the two ends. CDR3 DNA sequence: TGTGCCAGCAGCTTAGGCCGGGACACAACCTACAATGAGCAGTTCTTC. Protein sequence: CASSLGRDTTYNEQFF.

This clonotype was counted at least ten times. V and J are TRBV4-1 and TRBJ1-2; D is uncertain. The CDR3 loop spans 15 amino acids. V was pared by 0 bases and J by 7 bases, with 15 bases between. Germline loops: CDR1 MGHRA, CDR2 YSYEKL. The chain's CDR3 is CASSQDGNSAGGYTF. The DNA of the CDR3 is TGCGCCAGCAGCCAAGATGGCAACTCCGCCGGTGGCTACACCTTC.

This clonotype was counted at least ten times. This chain uses TRBV5-1 with TRBJ1-5; D call uncertain. This CDR3 is built from 13 residues. With 0 bases removed from V and 7 bases from J, the gap between germline ends came to 8 bases. Germline CDR1 and CDR2: SGHRS and YFSETQ. CDR3 DNA: TGCGCCAGCAGCTTGGAATCGGGACAGCCCCAGCATTTT. The encoded protein is CASSLESGQPQHF.

The table lists this clonotype with many counts. The chain recombines TRBV6-2 or TRBV6-3 with TRBJ2-1, with 7 bases that match TRBD1. Germline V CDR1 and CDR2: MNHEY, SVGEGT. The junction had 14 bases not matched to a gene; V was cut back by 6 bases and J by 6 bases. There are 16 residues in the CDR3. CDR3 nucleotides: TGTGCCAGCAGCCGCCTTGGGGACAGCGGACTCAATGAGCAGTTCTTC. Amino acid sequence: CASSRLGDSGLNEQFF.

There are many counts of this clonotype. The CDR3 loop is CARSLRATNTEAFF. The CDR3 region has the DNA TGTGCCAGAAGCTTGAGGGCTACGAACACTGAAGCTTTCTTT. This rearrangement joins TRBV5-3 to TRBJ1-1; D is uncertain. TRBV5-3 is an ORF for which the function is uncertain. V lost 1 base and J 1 base, leaving 8 bases between the germline ends. The CDR3 length is 14 residues.